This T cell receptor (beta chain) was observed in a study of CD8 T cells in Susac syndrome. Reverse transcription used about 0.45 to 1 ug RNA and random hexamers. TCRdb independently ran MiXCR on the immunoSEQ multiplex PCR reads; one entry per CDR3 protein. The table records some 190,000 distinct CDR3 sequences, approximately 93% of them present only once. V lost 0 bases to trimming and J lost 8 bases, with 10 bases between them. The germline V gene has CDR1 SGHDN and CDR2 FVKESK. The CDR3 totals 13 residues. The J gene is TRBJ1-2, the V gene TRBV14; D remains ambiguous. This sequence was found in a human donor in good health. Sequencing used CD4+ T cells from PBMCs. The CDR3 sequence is CASSQDTLVGYTF. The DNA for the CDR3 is TGTGCCAGCAGCCAAGATACCCTTGTCGGCTACACCTTC.